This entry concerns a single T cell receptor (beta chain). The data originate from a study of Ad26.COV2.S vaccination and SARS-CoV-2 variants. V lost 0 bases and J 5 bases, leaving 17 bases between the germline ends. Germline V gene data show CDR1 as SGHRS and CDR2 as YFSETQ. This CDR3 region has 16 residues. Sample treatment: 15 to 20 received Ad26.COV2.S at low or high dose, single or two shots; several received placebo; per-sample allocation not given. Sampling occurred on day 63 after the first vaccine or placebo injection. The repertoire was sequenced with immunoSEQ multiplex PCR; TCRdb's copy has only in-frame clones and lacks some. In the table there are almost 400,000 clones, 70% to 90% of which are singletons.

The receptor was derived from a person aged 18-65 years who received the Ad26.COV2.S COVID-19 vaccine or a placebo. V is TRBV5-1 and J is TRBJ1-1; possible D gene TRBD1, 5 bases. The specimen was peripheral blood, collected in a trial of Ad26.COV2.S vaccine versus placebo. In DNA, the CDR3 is TGCGCCAGCAGCTTGGCAATTCTGGGGCCCGGGACTGAAGCTTTCTTT. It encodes CASSLAILGPGTEAFF.